A selection of T cell receptor beta chains follows, all from one sample in a study of T cells in narcolepsy. The table came from immunoSEQ multiplex PCR; TCRdb's copy has only in-frame clones and leaves some out. Here the sample spans 25,000 to 35,000 clones, roughly four fifths being singletons. Sequencing input: CD45RA- memory CD4+ T cells from PBMCs. These receptors were collected from a human donor with narcolepsy. Each CDR3 is given with its conserved first and last residue. Clone size is stated in some rows and not others, as once, few, many or a class when expanded.

>TRBJ2-7|TRBV6-5|-
CASSYSEFQGEQYF
>TRBJ1-5|TRBV10-3|few
CAISPTGEDQPQHF
>TRBJ1-2|TRBV7-8|-
CASHRGAGGPHVGYTF
>TRBJ2-5|TRBV4-3|once
CASSQADRLQETQYF
>TRBJ2-3|TRBV2|-
CASVLGTNSDTQYF
>TRBJ2-2|TRBV13|once
CASSHPTRGLRSNTGELFF
>TRBJ1-5|TRBV27|-
CASSDFEGNQPQHF
>TRBJ2-3|TRBV19|-
CASSKTHTDTQYF
>TRBJ1-3|TRBV5-1|-
CASSLQGGGNTIYF
>TRBJ2-5|TRBV11-2|-
CASSLSPEVGQYF
>TRBJ1-4|TRBV29-1|-
CSVQVDEKLFF
>TRBJ2-1|TRBV27|-
CASIPRGYNEQFF
>TRBJ1-1|TRBV9|-
CASSVDTGANTEAFF
>TRBJ2-3|TRBV7-9|-
CASSRGTSGGFNTDTQYF
>TRBJ1-5|TRBV6-1|-
CASSDGLSQPQHF
>TRBJ2-2|TRBV5-8|-
CASSPAAGGRAGELFF
>TRBJ2-1|TRBV7-7|few
CASSLVEYNEQFF
>TRBJ1-2|TRBV2|-
CASSSLQGNYGYTF
>TRBJ2-6|TRBV15|-
CATSRVVAGANVLTF
>TRBJ2-3|TRBV5-1|-
CASSSTDTQYF
>TRBJ1-1|TRBV6-5|-
CASSYGLRRGNTEAFF
>TRBJ2-1|TRBV6-6|-
CASSYTGYNEQFF
>TRBJ1-1|TRBV7-9|-
CASSLGQGVIEAFF
>TRBJ1-2|TRBV29-1|-
CSVGSQGKVNYGYTF
>TRBJ2-7|TRBV5-5|-
CASSVLARDGEQYF
>TRBJ1-5|TRBV18|once
CASSHPDTTGGQPQHF
>TRBJ2-7|TRBV6-1|-
CASSEASRVDEQYF
>TRBJ1-5|TRBV30|few
CAWSFPGDRDNQPQHF
>TRBJ2-7|TRBV13|-
CASSLSGTGTSEQYF
>TRBJ1-1|TRBV20-1|-
CSARRDREAFF
>TRBJ1-1|TRBV7-9|once
CASSLQGGNTEAFF
>TRBJ1-2|TRBV7-8|-
CASSPPRGLYGYTF
>TRBJ1-4|TRBV2|-
CANHLLGVGEKLFF
>TRBJ2-2|TRBV5-8|-
CASSLIEGANTGELFF
>TRBJ2-7|TRBV6-5|-
CASSPRGNSYEQYF
>TRBJ2-3|TRBV7-9|-
CASEIGGAGTDTQYF
>TRBJ1-3|TRBV7-9|-
CASSPDSDSGNTIYF
>TRBJ1-6|TRBV5-4|-
CASTIGQGYNSPLHF
>TRBJ2-2|TRBV4-3|-
CASSQETGRRAGELFF
>TRBJ1-5|TRBV2|-
CASRDSNQPQHF
>TRBJ1-2|TRBV28|-
CASRPLGRGLYGYTF
>TRBJ2-1|TRBV9|-
CASSVAPRARSTSGGVNEQFF
>TRBJ2-1|TRBV4-2|-
CASSRGEASLNEQFF
>TRBJ1-1|TRBV5-4|-
CASSPKTGKSTEAFF
>TRBJ1-2|TRBV5-4|-
CASSLGGTSEGGYTF
>TRBJ2-5|TRBV20-1|-
CSARDWETQYF
>TRBJ1-5|TRBV5-1|-
CASSTDGLGQPQHF
>TRBJ2-1|TRBV4-2|-
CASSPGHEQFF
>TRBJ1-5|TRBV6-6|-
CASRRDRGGFGQPQHF
>TRBJ2-1|TRBV18|-
CASSPTQLNNEQFF
>TRBJ1-4|TRBV5-1|-
CASGRGPTNEKLFF
>TRBJ2-1|TRBV5-1|-
CASSLLTGQDNEQFF
>TRBJ1-6|TRBV5-1|-
CASSQGDNSPLHF
>TRBJ1-5|TRBV12-5|once
CASGLGGQGAQPQHF
>TRBJ2-1|TRBV2|-
CASSEATHHLLRNEQFF